The source of this T cell receptor beta chain is a study of CD8+CD57+ T cells in acquired aplastic anemia. Concerning this clonotype itself: Its target is not known.

CDR1 and CDR2 from the germline V gene are LNHDA and SQIVND (reference sequence). The CDR3 is made up of 14 amino acids. V was clipped by 1 base and J by 2 bases, with 9 bases between them. Genomic DNA constituted the template upon which TCR beta VDJ and CDR3 profiling was performed. One entry per CDR3 protein, called by TCRdb with MiXCR from the reads. This table holds about 210,000 distinct CDR3 sequences, 30% to 35% found once. General study results and limits: CD8+ Simpson's diversity did not differ significantly between patients and controls.

Sequencing was performed on sorted CD4+, CD8+, or CD8+CD57+ T cells (not recorded which) from PBMCs. The sequence derives from a human donor in good health, serving as a control. This sequence joins TRBV19 and TRBJ2-7, with D possibly being TRBD2 (6 bases). CDR3 sequence reads: CASSIGDSPYEQYF. DNA for the CDR3: TGTGCCAGTAGTATAGGGGACTCCCCCTACGAGCAGTACTTC.